These 28 T cell receptor beta chains share one sample of origin, sequenced in a study of T cell changes during pregnancy in multiple sclerosis. Sequencing was performed with immunoSEQ multiplex PCR; in TCRdb, only in-frame clones are kept and a portion is missing. The repertoire has about 60,000 clones, roughly 91% of them found once; the top ten carry approximately 2.3%. The source was peripheral blood, collected in the second trimester of pregnancy. All receptors derive from a female donor in good health, enrolled as a control in a pregnancy study.

The genes are TRBV5-1 and TRBJ2-3; weak D call: TRBD2 (6 bases). V lost 0 bases and J lost 6, with 8 bases in between. This CDR3 contains 13 residues. The germline gives CDR1 SGHRS, CDR2 YFSETQ. The CDR3 DNA follows: TGCGCCAGCAGCTTGGCCGCGGGGGATACGCAGTATTTT. Protein sequence: CASSLAAGDTQYF.

DNA for the CDR3: TGTGCCAGCAGCCCGACAGGACTCTATGGCTACACCTTC. Residues: CASSPTGLYGYTF. The rearrangement uses TRBV6-4 and TRBJ1-2, with D maybe TRBD1 (6 bases). This CDR3 region has 13 residues. Germline loops: CDR1 MRHNA, CDR2 SNTAGT. V lost 6 bases to trimming and J lost 4 bases, with 12 bases between them.

The V and J genes are TRBV6-4 and TRBJ2-3; 9 bases are a match to TRBD2. Germline values: CDR1 MRHNA, CDR2 SNTAGT. The CDR3 is 14 amino acids. Trimming cost V 5 bases and J 2 bases; bases outside gene matches: 2. CDR3 sequence (DNA): TGTGCCAGCAGTTCTAGCGGGACCACAGATACGCAGTATTTT. Its translation: CASSSSGTTDTQYF.

The rearrangement links TRBV5-1 to TRBJ2-5; D possibly corresponds to TRBD2 (6 bases). V lost 8 bases and J lost 4, with 15 bases in between. This CDR3 region has 13 residues. Germline V gives CDR1 SGHRS, CDR2 YFSETQ. The CDR3 bases are TGCGCCAGGGGGGAGGACCCCAGAGAGACCCAGTACTTC. Protein sequence: CARGEDPRETQYF.

The chain employs TRBV28 and TRBJ2-7, with TRBD2 matching over 14 bases. The CDR3 has 15 residues. Unmatched junction bases numbered 7, after V lost 5 bases and J lost 7 bases. Per germline, CDR1 MDHEN and CDR2 SYDVKM. Here the CDR3 reads CASSPGTSGSIEQYF. The CDR3, as DNA: TGTGCCAGCAGTCCAGGGACTAGCGGGAGTATTGAGCAGTACTTC.

A few counts support this clone. The chain joins TRBV4-2 to TRBJ2-7; the match to TRBD1 covers 12 bases. Losses at the gene ends were 5 bases for V and 5 bases for J; bases not matched to a gene: 19. Germline V lookup: CDR1 LGHNA, CDR2 YNFKEQ. The CDR3 runs 19 residues. The CDR3 bases are TGTGCCAGCAGCAACCGGGACAGGGGGCCGGAAACCTTACCCGACGAGCAGTACTTC. Protein: CASSNRDRGPETLPDEQYF.

With regard to this clone: Other DNA sequences in the same sample also yield this CDR3. This sequence joins TRBV9 and TRBJ2-1; no clear D gene. V gave up 3 bases and J gave up 7 bases, with 8 bases separating them. CDR1 and CDR2 from the germline V gene are SGDLS and YYNGEE. This CDR3 contains 12 residues. This chain's CDR3 is CASSASGNEQFF. In DNA, the CDR3 is TGTGCCAGCAGCGCTTCCGGGAATGAGCAGTTCTTC.

J is TRBJ2-7 and V is TRBV19, with 8 bases matching TRBD1. The J segment lost 5 bases and the V segment lost 5 bases, leaving 14 bases of the junction unmatched. Germline CDR1 and CDR2: LNHDA and SQIVND (reference sequence). The length of the CDR3 is 16 residues. The CDR3 spells CASSFLTGEASDEQYF. CDR3 coding DNA: TGTGCCAGTAGTTTCCTGACAGGGGAAGCGAGCGACGAGCAGTACTTC.

The rearrangement links TRBV15 to TRBJ2-3; 9 bases are shared with TRBD2. With 0 bases clipped from V and 4 bases from J, the junction kept 11 bases outside the gene matches. CDR1 is LNHNV and CDR2 is YYDKDF in the germline V gene (reference sequence). This CDR3 is 18 amino acids long. CDR3 protein: CATSRDLRASGESDTQYF. The CDR3 coding sequence is TGTGCCACCAGCAGAGATCTCAGGGCTAGCGGGGAATCAGATACGCAGTATTTT.

The chain carries TRBV15 and TRBJ2-1; 13 positions match TRBD2. Germline-derived CDR1 and CDR2 are LNHNV and YYDKDF (reference sequence). V trimming: 1 base; J trimming: 7 bases; junction bases outside the gene matches: 13. The CDR3 covers 19 residues. The chain's CDR3 is CATSRGGPGLAGKGNEQFF. Here the CDR3 DNA reads TGTGCCACCAGCAGAGGGGGACCGGGACTAGCGGGGAAAGGGAATGAGCAGTTCTTC.

The chain couples TRBV29-1 to TRBJ2-1, with no clear D. The CDR3 sequence is 14 residues long. Germline lookup yields CDR1 SQVTM and CDR2 ANQGSEA. V was clipped by 2 bases and J by 8 bases, with 16 bases between them. DNA for the CDR3: TGCAGCGTTGAACACTGGAGCCCTCTCGATGAGCAGTTCTTC. This codes for CSVEHWSPLDEQFF.

This clone has only a few counts. The V call is TRBV10-3, the J call TRBJ1-1; D is ambiguous. Trimming removed 1 base from V and 3 bases from J, with 12 bases in between. The CDR3 runs 15 residues. Germline CDR1 is ENHRY and CDR2 is SYGVKD. CDR3 residues: CAISEYGMADTEAFF. Written as DNA, the CDR3 is TGTGCCATCAGTGAGTACGGTATGGCGGACACTGAAGCTTTCTTT.

Regarding this clone: Relative to the germline gene, one junction end is altered; a read error may explain this. The chain couples TRBV7-7 to TRBJ2-2, with 9 bases aligning to TRBD1. Per the germline V gene, CDR1 is SSHAT and CDR2 is FNYEAQ (reference sequence). CDR3 length equals 15 residues. The CDR3 region is CASSPSQGANGELFF. Here the CDR3 DNA reads TGTGCTAGCAGTCCCTCACAGGGGGCTAACGGGGAGCTGTTTTTT.

The chain is built from TRBV28 and TRBJ2-6, with D unclear. Per the germline V gene, CDR1 is MDHEN and CDR2 is SYDVKM. CDR3 size: 13 residues. Trimming pared 6 bases from V and 2 bases from J, leaving 5 bases between. CDR3 coding DNA: TGTGCCAGCAGCACTACTGGGGCCAACGTCCTGACTTTC. This translates into CASSTTGANVLTF.

The chain carries TRBV14 and TRBJ2-7; no clear D. The CDR3 is made up of 13 amino acids. V shed 6 bases and J shed 1 base, with 10 bases lying between them. The germline V gene encodes CDR1 SGHDN and CDR2 FVKESK. The CDR3 DNA reads TGTGCCAGCAGTTTACTCCAATCCTACGAGCAGTACTTC. It is translated as CASSLLQSYEQYF.

This rearrangement joins TRBV5-1 to TRBJ2-2, with no clear D. The germline gives CDR1 SGHRS, CDR2 YFSETQ. The CDR3 is 13 residues long. Trimming shortened V by 1 base and J by 5 bases, and 6 bases separated the two germline ends. The CDR3, as DNA: TGCGCCAGCAGCTTGTCCCAGACCGGGGAGCTGTTTTTT. This gives the protein CASSLSQTGELFF.

The chain has TRBV7-9 and TRBJ1-2; 9 positions match TRBD1. After removal of 5 bases from V and 5 bases from J, the junction contained 0 bases not matched to a gene. The CDR3 runs to 12 residues. Germline CDR1 and CDR2: SEHNR and FQNEAQ (reference sequence). DNA of the CDR3: TGTGCCAGCAGCGGACAGGGGTATGGCTACACCTTC. The encoded protein is CASSGQGYGYTF.

V gene TRBV6-1 combines with J gene TRBJ1-2; D is ambiguous. The CDR3 extends over 13 amino acids. Germline V gives CDR1 MNHNS, CDR2 SASEGT. The V and J ends lost 10 bases and 0 bases respectively, with 12 bases between them. CDR3 amino acids: CATREDTNYGYTF. The CDR3 DNA is TGTGCCACCCGAGAGGATACTAACTATGGCTACACCTTC.

The chain carries TRBV2 and TRBJ2-5; TRBD2 is a possible D gene (6 bases). Germline V gene sequence: CDR1 SNHLY, CDR2 FYNNEI. There are 13 residues in the CDR3. V was trimmed by 5 bases and J by 3 bases, leaving 10 bases between them. The CDR3 loop is CASSRDSEETQYF. The CDR3 DNA reads TGTGCCAGCAGTCGGGACTCAGAAGAGACCCAGTACTTC.

This clone was detected only a few times. The J gene is TRBJ2-3, the V gene TRBV6-4; 7 bases line up with TRBD2. The J segment lost 5 bases and the V segment lost 6 bases, leaving 11 bases of the junction unmatched. This CDR3 is 15 amino acids long. Germline V CDR1 and CDR2: MRHNA, SNTAGT. CDR3 amino acids: CASRESWEGGDTQYF. CDR3 in DNA: TGTGCCAGCAGGGAGAGCTGGGAGGGTGGAGATACGCAGTATTTT.

V and J are TRBV6-6 and TRBJ2-7; 9 nucleotides match TRBD1. CDR3 length: 16 residues. V trimming: 0 bases; J trimming: 1 base; junction bases outside the gene matches: 4. Germline V CDR1 and CDR2: MNHNY, SVGAGI (reference sequence). CDR3 coding DNA: TGTGCCAGCAGTTACTCGGGGACAGGGTTTTCCTACGAGCAGTACTTC. Its protein product is CASSYSGTGFSYEQYF.

The chain carries TRBV6-1 and TRBJ1-2; 7 nucleotides line up with TRBD1. The CDR3 loop spans 15 amino acids. Germline CDR1 and CDR2: MNHNS and SASEGT. Unmatched junction bases numbered 8, after V lost 0 bases and J lost 7 bases. This CDR3 is CASSEATGPGGGYTF. The CDR3 DNA reads TGTGCCAGCAGTGAAGCGACAGGGCCAGGGGGTGGCTACACCTTC.

The rearrangement links TRBV7-9 to TRBJ2-7, with unresolved D. The germline V gene encodes CDR1 SEHNR and CDR2 FQNEAQ (reference sequence). This CDR3 has 14 amino acids. V was clipped by 5 bases and J by 3 bases, with 14 bases between them. The CDR3 is CASSRFIAGYEQYF. The CDR3 bases are TGTGCCAGCAGCCGTTTTATCGCCGGCTACGAGCAGTACTTC.

This chain uses TRBV6-4 with TRBJ2-3; tentative D call: TRBD1 (6 bases). The CDR3 length is 13 residues. Germline V gives CDR1 MRHNA, CDR2 SNTAGT. Trimming removed 6 bases at V and 4 bases at J, with 11 bases between. The CDR3 is CASSAGESDTQYF. In nucleotides, the CDR3 is TGTGCCAGCAGCGCAGGGGAGTCAGATACGCAGTATTTT.

The V call is TRBV7-9, the J call TRBJ2-7, with D possibly TRBD1 on 5 matching bases. The CDR3 consists of 14 residues. Per germline, CDR1 SEHNR and CDR2 FQNEAQ (reference sequence). V was cut by 7 bases and J by 6 bases, with 19 bases left in between. The CDR3 spells CASTGFQRGREQYF. CDR3 coding DNA: TGTGCCAGCACGGGCTTCCAAAGGGGTCGCGAGCAGTACTTC.

This chain joins TRBV7-8 and TRBJ1-5; 9 bases line up with TRBD1. Germline CDR1 is SGHVS and CDR2 is FQNEAQ. The CDR3 runs to 15 residues. J lost 6 bases, V lost 6 bases, and 9 bases had no gene match. This CDR3 is CASSNQQGAIQPQHF. The DNA for the CDR3 is TGTGCCAGCAGTAACCAACAGGGGGCGATTCAGCCCCAGCATTTT.

The chain uses TRBV2 and TRBJ2-2, with TRBD2 matching over 11 bases. J gave up 1 base and V 5 bases, and 9 bases lay outside the gene matches. CDR1 and CDR2 from the germline V gene are SNHLY and FYNNEI. This CDR3 has 18 amino acids. The CDR3 DNA reads TGTGCCAGCAGTCCTACCGTAGCGGGGGGGAGGAACACCGGGGAGCTGTTTTTT. This translates into CASSPTVAGGRNTGELFF.

In its sample, this clone was seen a few times. V and J are TRBV19 and TRBJ1-2, with D possibly TRBD1 on 6 matching bases. The CDR3 loop spans 14 amino acids. CDR1 LNHDA and CDR2 SQIVND come from the germline V gene (reference sequence). The germline V and J ends were trimmed by 0 bases and 4 bases, with 9 bases remaining between them. The CDR3 bases are TGTGCCAGTAGTATAGATCCGGACAGCTATGGCTACACCTTC. Encoded protein: CASSIDPDSYGYTF.